Below, 28 T cell receptor beta chains from the same sample are listed, as sequenced in a study of metastatic and nonmetastatic thyroid tumors. TCRdb reassembled clones from the PCR reads with MiXCR. The sample lists roughly 7,300 clones; around a third were seen once. All patients reached thyroid surgery having received no treatment beforehand. Sequences were obtained from tumor tissue. These receptors were obtained from a female donor with papillary thyroid cancer or a benign thyroid nodule (not recorded which). Some clones in this sample may be carry-over from other donors' samples.

This clone was seen only once. CDR3 DNA: TGCGCCAGCAGCCCACGACTAGCGGGACCCTACGAGCAGTACTTC. It yields the protein CASSPRLAGPYEQYF. The gene calls are TRBV5-1 and TRBJ2-7, with TRBD2 matching 11 bases. V was clipped by 4 bases and J by 2 bases; unmatched bases: 5. From germline, CDR1 is SGHRS and CDR2 YFSETQ. The CDR3 runs 15 residues.

This clone was detected ten times or more. The J gene is TRBJ2-7, the V gene TRBV7-6; 7 bases are shared with TRBD1. There are 14 residues in the CDR3. V lost 5 bases to trimming and J lost 3 bases; unmatched junction nucleotides: 7. Germline CDR1 and CDR2: SGHVS and FNYEAQ. CDR3 in amino acids: CASSPRDSLYEQYF. The CDR3 DNA is TGTGCCAGCAGCCCCCGGGACAGCCTCTACGAGCAGTACTTC.

V is TRBV20-1 and J is TRBJ2-7; D perhaps matches TRBD2 (6 bases). In germline, CDR1 is DFQATT, CDR2 SNEGSKA (reference sequence). The CDR3 length is 13 residues. The V end lost 5 bases, the J end lost 5 bases, and 16 bases lay between the germline ends. The CDR3 region is CSASPGLPNEQYF. The CDR3 nucleotides are TGCAGTGCTTCCCCGGGACTCCCCAACGAGCAGTACTTC.

CDR3 sequence reads: CSARRTGLYEQYF. For the CDR3, the DNA is TGCAGTGCTAGGAGGACAGGGCTCTACGAGCAGTACTTC. The chain employs TRBV20-1 and TRBJ2-7, with 8 nucleotides matching TRBD1. The V gene's germline CDR1 is DFQATT and CDR2 SNEGSKA (reference sequence). The CDR3 has 13 residues. The ends lost 3 bases at V and 3 bases at J; junction bases unmatched: 4.

With respect to this clone: The junction and the germline gene differ at one end; a read error may be behind it. The V call is TRBV20-1, the J call TRBJ2-6; D is ambiguous. The CDR3 covers 15 residues. The V gene's germline CDR1 is DFQATT and CDR2 SNEGSKA (reference sequence). The CDR3 region is CSARVPGSGANALTF. The CDR3 bases are TGCAGTGCTAGAGTCCCCGGCTCTGGTGCCAACGCCCTGACTTTC.

Ten or more counts support this clone. This chain joins TRBV20-1 and TRBJ2-7; the match to TRBD2 covers 9 bases. Looked up from germline, CDR1 is DFQATT and CDR2 is SNEGSKA (reference sequence). V lost 6 bases, J lost 2 bases, and 11 bases stayed unmatched. The CDR3 has 15 amino acids. The CDR3 protein is CSATRGGGRAYEQYF. The CDR3 bases are TGCAGTGCCACCAGGGGGGGCGGGAGGGCCTACGAGCAGTACTTC.

J is TRBJ2-7 and V is TRBV15; the match to TRBD2 covers 11 bases. The CDR3 contains 18 residues. V was pared by 3 bases and J by 7 bases, with 17 bases of the junction left unmatched. CDR1 and CDR2 from the germline V gene are LNHNV and YYDKDF (reference sequence). CDR3 sequence reads: CATSRGQLAGALSFEQYF. The CDR3 DNA sequence: TGTGCCACCAGCAGGGGCCAACTAGCGGGAGCTCTATCTTTTGAGCAGTACTTC.

The CDR3 sequence: CSARDTSYEQYF. The CDR3, as DNA: TGCAGCGCCCGGGACACCTCCTACGAGCAGTACTTC. V and J are TRBV29-1 and TRBJ2-7, with a tentative D call TRBD1 (6 bases). V dropped 7 bases and J dropped 0 bases, with 10 bases sitting between them. Germline V CDR1 and CDR2: SQVTM, ANQGSEA. The CDR3 extends over 12 amino acids.

This clone has at least ten counts. The V call is TRBV10-3, the J call TRBJ1-3; D may be TRBD1 (5 bases). The germline CDR1 and CDR2 sequences are ENHRY and SYGVKD. Trimming pared 0 bases from V and 2 bases from J, leaving 11 bases between. The CDR3 covers 16 residues. The CDR3 DNA follows: TGTGCCATCAGTGAGTCTCCAGGGAGGGCTGGAAACACCATATATTTT. Translated, it gives CAISESPGRAGNTIYF.

The chain employs TRBV4-1 and TRBJ1-1; D remains ambiguous. This CDR3 is 13 amino acids long. V lost 2 bases and J lost 7, with 11 bases in between. Germline CDR1 MGHRA, CDR2 YSYEKL. CDR3 sequence reads: CASSQRVESEAFF. CDR3 nucleotides: TGCGCCAGCAGCCAACGAGTGGAGAGTGAAGCTTTCTTT.

This chain connects TRBV30 to TRBJ2-7; D not certain. This CDR3 is 12 amino acids long. CDR1 is GTSNPN, CDR2 SVGIG, per germline (reference sequence). Trimming removed 2 bases at V and 2 bases at J, with 7 bases between. The CDR3 loop is CAWSRNTYEQYF. Here the CDR3 DNA reads TGTGCCTGGAGTAGGAACACCTACGAGCAGTACTTC.

This clone was picked up a small number of times. The chain joins TRBV6-1 to TRBJ2-3; 10 nucleotides line up with TRBD2. With V trimmed by 4 bases and J by 2 bases, 3 bases remained unmatched. The length of the CDR3 is 15 residues. Germline V lookup: CDR1 MNHNS, CDR2 SASEGT. Here the CDR3 reads CASSGLAGNTDTQYF. The CDR3 bases are TGTGCCAGCAGTGGACTAGCGGGCAACACAGATACGCAGTATTTT.

This clone was counted between two and nine times. A much larger clone sits a single nucleotide away, making a read error possible. Lacking the conserved final phenylalanine or tryptophan, this CDR3 likely reflects a read error. The V and J genes are TRBV24-1 and TRBJ2-5, with 7 positions matching TRBD2. The CDR3 length is 15 residues. Germline V gives CDR1 KGHDR, CDR2 SFDVKD. DNA of the CDR3: TGTGCCGCCAGTGACCAAGGAGCGGGGCAAGAGACCCAGTACCTC. Its translation: CAASDQGAGQETQYL.

The chain carries TRBV7-2 and TRBJ2-7; D is tentatively TRBD1 or TRBD2 (5 bases each). Trimming removed 6 bases at V and 0 bases at J, with 15 bases between. This CDR3 has 15 amino acids. Germline lookup yields CDR1 SGHTA and CDR2 FQGNSA. The CDR3 sequence is CASRGPPTPSYEQYF. The CDR3 nucleotides are TGTGCCAGCAGGGGACCTCCAACCCCCTCCTACGAGCAGTACTTC.

This chain joins TRBV7-2 and TRBJ2-7; D is unclear. The CDR3 loop spans 11 amino acids. Trimming took 5 bases from V and 2 from J, leaving 4 bases between them. Germline V gene sequence: CDR1 SGHTA, CDR2 FQGNSA. The CDR3, as DNA: TGTGCCAGCAGCAAAACCTACGAGCAGTACTTC. Its protein is CASSKTYEQYF.

In this sample, this clone turned up many times. The rearrangement uses TRBV6-4 and TRBJ1-2; 8 bases line up with TRBD1. Germline CDR1 is MRHNA and CDR2 is SNTAGT. The junction had 6 bases not matched to a gene; V was cut back by 10 bases and J by 2 bases. The CDR3 has 13 residues. The CDR3 sequence: CAILDRGNYGYTF. CDR3 bases: TGTGCCATTCTCGACAGGGGAAACTATGGCTACACCTTC.

Only a few counts were recorded for this clone. This chain uses TRBV7-8 with TRBJ2-3, with D hard to call. The germline V gene has CDR1 SGHVS and CDR2 FQNEAQ. The ends were cut back, 3 bases at V and 4 bases at J, with 5 bases in the middle. CDR3 length: 12 residues. The CDR3 coding sequence is TGTGCCAGCAGCTTCTATCCAGATACGCAGTATTTT. Translation: CASSFYPDTQYF.

In its sample, this clone was seen a few times. The V gene is TRBV2, the J gene TRBJ2-3; D is ambiguous. In germline, CDR1 is SNHLY, CDR2 FYNNEI. The CDR3 is 14 residues long. The V end lost 7 bases, the J end lost 3 bases, and 14 bases lay between the germline ends. CDR3 in amino acids: CASMVPSRTDTQYF. The CDR3 DNA sequence: TGTGCCAGCATGGTCCCTAGTAGGACAGATACGCAGTATTTT. The full variable domain, completed using reference TRBV2 and TRBJ2-3, is EPEVTQTPSHQVTQMGQEVILRCVPISNHLYFYWYRQILGQKVEFLVSFYNNEISEKSEIFDDQFSVERPDGSNFTLKIRSTKLEDSAMYFCASMVPSRTDTQYFGPGTRLTVL.

This clone was counted only a few times. For the CDR3, the DNA is TGTGCCAGCAGTTTGCGGGTATCCGCCTACGAGCAGTACTTC. Translation gives CASSLRVSAYEQYF. The V and J genes are TRBV28 and TRBJ2-7, with D maybe TRBD2 (5 bases). From germline, CDR1 is MDHEN and CDR2 SYDVKM. This CDR3 is built from 14 residues. The V and J ends lost 3 bases and 2 bases respectively, with 11 bases between them.

This clone has a single count. The V gene is TRBV20-1, the J gene TRBJ2-7, with 8 bases that match TRBD1. V shed 3 bases, J shed 6 bases, and the junction held 7 bases outside the gene matches. This CDR3 has 13 amino acids. Germline CDR1 is DFQATT and CDR2 is SNEGSKA (reference sequence). The CDR3 here is CSASSQGAGEQYF. The DNA for the CDR3 is TGCAGTGCTAGCAGTCAGGGGGCAGGCGAGCAGTACTTC.

This clone is labeled as medium-sized. The CDR3 loop reads CSARGGAYNEQFF. CDR3 in DNA: TGCAGTGCGCGGGGGGGAGCCTACAATGAGCAGTTCTTC. V gene TRBV20-1 combines with J gene TRBJ2-1, with 9 positions matching TRBD2. Trimming took 6 bases from V and 2 from J; bases not matched to a gene: 2. From germline, CDR1 is DFQATT and CDR2 SNEGSKA (reference sequence). The CDR3 is made up of 13 amino acids.

The CDR3 spells CASSQDEQGLRGYTF. Written as DNA, the CDR3 is TGCGCCAGCAGCCAAGATGAGCAGGGCCTGCGTGGCTACACCTTC. This chain joins TRBV4-3 and TRBJ1-2; D perhaps matches TRBD1 (5 bases). The CDR3 length is 15 residues. Germline values: CDR1 LGHNA, CDR2 YSLEER. Trimming took off 0 bases at V and 7 bases at J, with 15 bases between the two ends.

A note on this clone: The junction and the germline gene differ at one end; a read error may be behind it. The rearrangement links TRBV20-1 to TRBJ1-2, with a tentative D call TRBD1 (6 bases). From germline, CDR1 is DFQATT and CDR2 SNEGSKA (reference sequence). This CDR3 comprises 14 residues. CDR3 protein: CIARVCRGRGGYTF. For the CDR3, the DNA is TGCATTGCTAGAGTATGCCGGGGGCGCGGTGGCTACACCTTC.

By its share, this clone is medium-sized. V and J are TRBV25-1 and TRBJ1-2, with 7 positions matching TRBD1. V lost 4 bases to trimming and J lost 7 bases; unmatched junction nucleotides: 3. Germline values: CDR1 MGHDK, CDR2 SYGVNS. The CDR3 is 12 amino acids. The CDR3: CASSGQGAGYTF. The CDR3 DNA reads TGTGCCAGCAGTGGACAGGGAGCTGGCTACACCTTC.

The V gene is TRBV20-1, the J gene TRBJ2-1; D may be TRBD1 or TRBD2 (5 bases each). In germline, CDR1 is DFQATT, CDR2 SNEGSKA (reference sequence). The V gene lost 6 bases and the J gene lost 0 bases, with 15 bases spanning the gap. The length of the CDR3 is 15 residues. CDR3 nucleotide sequence: TGCAGTGCGTGGGACGGAAGAAGCTCCTACAATGAGCAGTTCTTC. Translating gives CSAWDGRSSYNEQFF.

As for this clone: At one end the junction does not follow the germline gene, possibly because of a read error. This sequence joins TRBV6-8 and TRBJ2-3, with TRBD1 identical over 7 bases. Germline values: CDR1 MNHGY, CDR2 SAAAGT. This CDR3 comprises 14 residues. CDR3 sequence reads: CASSLGGAKDTPYF. CDR3 sequence (DNA): TGTGCCAGCAGTCTAGGGGGCGCGAAAGATACGCCGTATTTT.

A few counts support this clone. This rearrangement joins TRBV30 to TRBJ2-7, with D hard to call. The CDR3 covers 11 residues. Germline CDR1 reads GTSNPN; CDR2 reads SVGIG (reference sequence). V was shortened by 5 bases and J by 4 bases, with 9 bases between the two germline ends. The CDR3 sequence is CAWWVEYEQYF. The CDR3, as DNA: TGTGCCTGGTGGGTGGAGTACGAGCAGTACTTC.

The table lists this clone with a few counts. The chain carries TRBV6-1 and TRBJ1-5; TRBD1 aligns across 7 bases. Per germline, CDR1 MNHNS and CDR2 SASEGT. V was pared by 5 bases and J by 7 bases, with 8 bases of the junction left unmatched. The length of the CDR3 is 14 residues. CDR3 protein: CASSKGTEWQPQHF. DNA of the CDR3: TGTGCCAGCAGTAAAGGGACAGAATGGCAGCCCCAGCATTTT.